The source of this T cell receptor (beta chain) is a study of CD8+ T cells in alopecia areata. The overall study: A 6-month off-drug phase came after tofacitinib, which had lasted 6 to 18 months. Study-wide results and caveats: Greater clonality was observed in lesional scalp samples, especially alopecia totalis/universalis, versus normal scalp. Under tofacitinib, numerous expanded lesional clonotypes remained detectable in scalp and blood.

After isolation, RNA underwent reverse transcription to generate cDNA as the sequencing template. The method was immunoSEQ multiplex PCR; TCRdb's version includes in-frame clones alone and lacks a portion of them. The table shows about 190,000 clones, with under 60% occurring only once. By share, this clone counts as medium-sized. Its antigen is not known. Treatment defined: oral pan-JAK inhibitor, 5-10 mg twice daily. Alopecia areata patients provided lesional scalp punch biopsies and peripheral blood, both collected for the study. This CDR3 has 13 amino acids. Germline V gene lookup returns CDR1 GTSNPN and CDR2 SVGIG (reference sequence). Trimming removed 8 bases at V and 3 bases at J, with 16 bases between.

The rearrangement links TRBV30 to TRBJ1-1; no clear D. Sequences were derived from CD8+ T cells sorted from blood, sampled at week 24, from a patient treated with tofacitinib. This receptor was taken from a human donor with alopecia areata. DNA for the CDR3: TGTGCCCTAAATGGAGACGGAGACACTGAAGCTTTCTTT. It yields the protein CALNGDGDTEAFF.